Following are 20 T cell receptor beta chains from one sample sequenced in a study of blood T cells in healthy people across ages. Together with a sample-barcoded 5' primer, a J-beta primer mix was included in a second PCR lasting roughly 6 to 12 cycles. One entry per CDR3 protein results from TCRdb running MiXCR on the 5' RACE reads. Here the sample spans hundreds of thousands of distinct CDR3 sequences, roughly 32% being singletons. The sample comprised blood. The origin of the receptors is a woman older than 75 in good health.

J is TRBJ2-3 and V is TRBV2; the D gene is possibly TRBD2 (6 bases). Trimming stripped 4 bases from V and 0 bases from J, with 11 bases between. Per the germline V gene, CDR1 is SNHLY and CDR2 is FYNNEI. This CDR3 is built from 15 residues. The CDR3 DNA follows: TGTGCCAGCAGTGGCGGGATGGCTAGCACAGATACGCAGTATTTT. Its translation: CASSGGMASTDTQYF.

This clonotype was counted ten times or more. The chain combines TRBV9 with TRBJ2-1, with 12 bases matching TRBD2. Germline V lookup: CDR1 SGDLS, CDR2 YYNGEE. The CDR3 runs to 16 residues. J gave up 10 bases and V 0 bases, and 8 bases lay outside the gene matches. In nucleotides, the CDR3 is TGTGCCAGCAGCGTAGTACCTAGCGGGGGGGAGTTAGAGCAGTTCTTC. This gives the protein CASSVVPSGGELEQFF.

There are many counts of this clonotype. The chain employs TRBV20-1 and TRBJ2-7, with 9 bases that match TRBD2. Germline CDR1 DFQATT, CDR2 SNEGSKA (reference sequence). V lost 0 bases and J lost 0; bases outside the gene matches: 6. There are 16 residues in the CDR3. CDR3 sequence reads: CSAREGGLAISYEQYF. In DNA, the CDR3 is TGCAGTGCTAGAGAAGGAGGACTAGCGATCTCCTACGAGCAGTACTTC.

About this clonotype itself: This clone may be a read error of a much larger clone one base away. The chain uses TRBV20-1 and TRBJ2-7; TRBD2 agrees at 8 bases. The germline gives CDR1 DFQATT, CDR2 SNEGSKA (reference sequence). V lost 0 bases to trimming and J lost 3 bases; unmatched junction nucleotides: 4. The CDR3 has 14 amino acids. The DNA for the CDR3 is TGCAGTGCTAGAGAAACCACTAGCGGCTACGAGCAGTACTTC. Amino acids: CSARETTSGYEQYF.

The J gene is TRBJ2-3, the V gene TRBV7-8; maybe TRBD1 (6 bases). Germline-derived CDR1 and CDR2 are SGHVS and FQNEAQ. The CDR3 contains 18 residues. V gave up 1 base and J gave up 0 bases, with 17 bases separating them. The CDR3 here is CASSLGLGQLTSTDTQYF. Here the CDR3 DNA reads TGTGCCAGCAGCTTAGGGCTTGGACAGTTAACTAGCACAGATACGCAGTATTTT.

The chain combines TRBV6-5 with TRBJ1-5, with D perhaps matching TRBD1 (5 bases). The CDR3 consists of 14 residues. Deletions cut 4 bases from V and 4 bases from J, with 11 bases between. The germline V gene encodes CDR1 MNHEY and CDR2 SVGAGI. The chain's CDR3 is CASSLSGINQPQHF. CDR3 bases: TGTGCCAGCAGTTTATCAGGGATAAATCAGCCCCAGCATTTT.

Note on this clonotype: Possible read error: a much larger clone is one base away. J is TRBJ1-2 and V is TRBV20-1; D gene uncertain. Trimming removed 1 base at V and 6 bases at J, with 12 bases between. The CDR3 sequence is 13 residues long. Germline V gene data show CDR1 as DFQATT and CDR2 as SNEGSKA (reference sequence). CDR3 region: CSARGGRRDGYTF. CDR3 sequence (DNA): TGCAGTGCTAGAGGTGGGAGACGCGATGGCTACACCTTC.

The gene calls are TRBV7-9 and TRBJ2-7, with a tentative D call TRBD1 (6 bases). Germline V CDR1 and CDR2: SEHNR, FQNEAQ (reference sequence). This CDR3 region has 15 residues. Trimming stripped 5 bases from V and 2 bases from J, with 16 bases between. The CDR3 DNA reads TGTGCCAGCAGCCCCGGGGACACGCCGACCTACGAGCAGTACTTC. Its translation is CASSPGDTPTYEQYF.

This clonotype was detected ten times or more. The J gene is TRBJ2-7, the V gene TRBV11-2, with 13 nucleotides matching TRBD2. The CDR3 is 20 residues long. The ends lost 5 bases at V and 0 bases at J; junction bases unmatched: 16. From germline, CDR1 is SGHAT and CDR2 FQNNGV. The CDR3 region is CASSTRPRRTSGGLSYEQYF. For the CDR3, the DNA is TGTGCCAGCAGCACCCGCCCCCGAAGGACTAGCGGGGGTCTCTCCTACGAGCAGTACTTC.

The chain is built from TRBV10-3 and TRBJ1-2, with D unresolved. V lost 8 bases and J lost 6, with 7 bases in between. The CDR3 covers 10 residues. Germline CDR1 is ENHRY and CDR2 is SYGVKD. The chain's CDR3 is CAIGRDGYTF. CDR3 DNA: TGTGCCATCGGGCGGGATGGCTACACCTTC.

The gene calls are TRBV29-1 and TRBJ1-1; D uncertain. Trimming removed 7 bases from V and 3 bases from J, with 18 bases in between. Germline V gene lookup returns CDR1 SQVTM and CDR2 ANQGSEA. CDR3 size: 14 residues. The CDR3 spells CSAARTHSYTEAFF. CDR3 coding DNA: TGCAGCGCCGCACGGACCCACAGCTACACTGAAGCTTTCTTT. The full variable domain, with the rest looked up from reference TRBV29-1 and TRBJ1-1, is SAVISQKPSRDICQRGTSLTIQCQVDSQVTMMFWYRQQPGQSLTLIATANQGSEATYESGFVIDKFPISRPNLTFSTLTVSNMSPEDSSIYLCSAARTHSYTEAFFGQGTRLTVV.

The V call is TRBV7-8, the J call TRBJ2-1, with 9 bases identical to TRBD2. The germline gives CDR1 SGHVS, CDR2 FQNEAQ. V dropped 3 bases and J dropped 1; count of bases not matched to a gene: 7. CDR3 length: 17 amino acids. The DNA for the CDR3 is TGTGCCAGCAGCTTCTCTTTAGCGGGAGTGTCCTACAATGAGCAGTTCTTC. Translation: CASSFSLAGVSYNEQFF.

CDR3 sequence: CASTRQDLNYGYTF. In DNA form, the CDR3 reads TGTGCCAGCACCCGACAGGACCTCAACTATGGCTACACCTTC. The chain couples TRBV2 to TRBJ1-2, with D possibly being TRBD1 (6 bases). The CDR3 spans 14 residues. Trimming removed 7 bases from V and 2 bases from J, with 14 bases in between. Germline V gene data show CDR1 as SNHLY and CDR2 as FYNNEI.

This clonotype was seen a few times. The V call is TRBV19, the J call TRBJ2-3; 9 bases map to TRBD2. CDR3 length: 14 residues. CDR1 is LNHDA and CDR2 is SQIVND in the germline V gene (reference sequence). Trimming removed 6 bases from V and 1 base from J; junction bases left unmatched: 2. The CDR3 coding sequence is TGTGCCAGTAGCCAGCGGGGGGGCACAGATACGCAGTATTTT. Translating it yields CASSQRGGTDTQYF.

The sample holds many counts of this clonotype. The V call is TRBV6-1, the J call TRBJ2-3, with 9 bases matching TRBD1. Germline assignment: CDR1 MNHNS and CDR2 SASEGT. The CDR3 sequence is 16 residues long. Trimming cost V 5 bases and J 2 bases; bases outside gene matches: 8. CDR3 DNA sequence: TGTGCCAGCAGTCCCCGACAGGGGGGGACCACAGATACGCAGTATTTT. Amino acid sequence: CASSPRQGGTTDTQYF.

This clonotype appeared a few times. Possible read error: a much larger clone is one base away. The CDR3 is CASSSYTGLSYGQYF. In DNA form, the CDR3 reads TGTGCCAGCAGCTCTTATACAGGGCTCTCCTACGGGCAGTACTTC. The chain recombines TRBV7-8 with TRBJ2-7; tentatively, D is TRBD1 (6 bases). This CDR3 has 15 amino acids. Germline values: CDR1 SGHVS, CDR2 FQNEAQ. Full variable domain (rest looked up from reference TRBV7-8 and TRBJ2-7): GAGVSQSPRYKVAKRGQDVALRCDPISGHVSLFWYQQALGQGPEFLTYFQNEAQLDKSGLPSDRFFAERPEGSVSTLKIQRTQQEDSAVYLCASSSYTGLSYGQYFGPGTRLTVT.

This clonotype was seen many times. The chain carries TRBV7-9 and TRBJ2-7; a possible D gene is TRBD2 (6 bases). Germline lookup yields CDR1 SEHNR and CDR2 FQNEAQ (reference sequence). The V end lost 2 bases, the J end lost 7 bases, and 9 bases lay between the germline ends. The CDR3 contains 12 residues. The CDR3 loop is CASSLSAGEQYF. The CDR3, as DNA: TGTGCCAGCAGCTTATCGGCGGGGGAGCAGTACTTC. Using reference TRBV7-9 and TRBJ2-7 for the parts outside the CDR3, the full variable domain is DTGVSQNPRHKITKRGQNVTFRCDPISEHNRLYWYRQTLGQGPEFLTYFQNEAQLEKSRLLSDRFSAERPKGSFSTLEIQRTEQGDSAMYLCASSLSAGEQYFGPGTRLTVT.

This clonotype has just a few counts. Given a much more abundant clone one base away, this may be a read error. This likely comes from a read error, as the CDR3 has no conserved phenylalanine or tryptophan at its end. The chain recombines TRBV20-1 with TRBJ2-2; a possible D gene is TRBD1 (5 bases). V lost 5 bases and J lost 8, with 9 bases in between. Per the germline V gene, CDR1 is DFQATT and CDR2 is SNEGSKA (reference sequence). This CDR3 is built from 11 residues. CDR3 sequence (DNA): TGCAGTGCTCCAAGGGGAGGGGAGCTGTTTGTT. Encoded protein: CSAPRGGELFV.

This clonotype was seen a few times. This chain uses TRBV5-1 with TRBJ2-1; 13 nucleotides match TRBD2. CDR3 size: 16 residues. The ends lost 4 bases at V and 13 bases at J; junction bases unmatched: 14. Germline CDR1 SGHRS, CDR2 YFSETQ. CDR3: CASSQTSGGASKTQFF. CDR3 bases: TGCGCCAGCAGCCAAACTAGCGGGGGGGCCTCAAAGACCCAGTTCTTC.

A few counts support this clonotype. In DNA, the CDR3 is TGTGCCAGCAGCAACCGACTCGGAGGCGATCAGCCCCAGCATTTT. This encodes CASSNRLGGDQPQHF. The V call is TRBV6-5, the J call TRBJ1-5; no reliable D call. Germline lookup yields CDR1 MNHEY and CDR2 SVGAGI. This CDR3 region has 15 residues. V was shortened by 6 bases and J by 5 bases, with 17 bases between the two germline ends.